Described below is a single T cell receptor beta chain sequence and its context. The antigen remains undetermined. Libraries were prepared by immunoSEQ multiplex PCR; TCRdb keeps only in-frame clonotypes and omits some of them. Of 150,000 to 200,000 clones listed, around 84% are singletons. V trimming: 5 bases; J trimming: 1 base; junction bases outside the gene matches: 2. From germline, CDR1 is SGHVS and CDR2 FNYEAQ. The CDR3 contains 15 residues. This sample was included in a study of cytomegalovirus exposure and HLA in healthy donors. Regarding the study as a whole: First-cohort TCR clusters were later found to tend to co-occur in the approximately 120 validation repertoires. Investigators reported approximately 150 TCR beta chains as tied to cytomegalovirus.

The receptor was derived from a man younger than 35 in good health and CMV-seropositive. Sequenced: PBMCs. This rearrangement joins TRBV7-6 to TRBJ2-3; 11 positions agree with TRBD1. The CDR3 region has the DNA TGTGCCAGCAGCGGACAGGGGGCGGGCACAGATACGCAGTATTTT. Protein sequence: CASSGQGAGTDTQYF.